Below are 2 T cell receptor beta chains sequenced from a single sample in a study of cytomegalovirus exposure and HLA in healthy donors. A multiplex PCR was run with 60 Vbeta primers and 13 Jbeta primers. Sequencing was performed with immunoSEQ multiplex PCR; in TCRdb, only in-frame clones are kept and a portion is missing. There are roughly 81,000 clones in the sample; over 75% occur only once, and roughly 2% lies in the top ten. The sample comprised PBMCs. These receptors came from a boy between 5 and 17 years old in good health and CMV-seronegative.

The gene calls are TRBV15 and TRBJ1-5; D perhaps matches TRBD1 (6 bases). The germline CDR1 and CDR2 sequences are LNHNV and YYDKDF (reference sequence). Trimming stripped 3 bases from V and 3 bases from J, with 9 bases between. The CDR3 covers 14 residues. The CDR3 loop is CATSSGQFNQPQHF. The CDR3 coding sequence is TGTGCCACCAGCAGCGGACAGTTCAATCAGCCCCAGCATTTT.

This clone occurred a few times. V usage is TRBV28 and J usage is TRBJ1-5; D is unclear. The germline V gene encodes CDR1 MDHEN and CDR2 SYDVKM. CDR3 length equals 14 residues. Trimming left V 8 bases short and J 5 bases short, with 16 bases between. CDR3 residues: CASSPQRRYQPQHF. In DNA, the CDR3 is TGTGCCAGCTCCCCACAACGCAGATATCAGCCCCAGCATTTT.